This TCR beta chain was recovered during a study of OX40 agonist ivuxolimab in advanced cancers. Anyone with autoimmune disease history or systemic immunosuppression was excluded. The assay was immunoSEQ multiplex PCR, and TCRdb's table has in-frame clones only and misses some. In the table there are nearly 20,000 clones, about four fifths of which are singletons. V lost 4 bases, J lost 5 bases, and 15 bases lay in between. This CDR3 comprises 14 residues. CDR1 and CDR2 from the germline V gene are MNHNY and SVGAGI (reference sequence). This clone came up a few times. Material: CD4+ or CD8+ T cells sorted from blood, obtained in a trial of the OX40 agonist ivuxolimab. The clonotype originates from an adult with an advanced solid tumor such as melanoma, head and neck, liver or kidney cancer. The rearrangement links TRBV6-6 to TRBJ2-7; D is unresolved. The CDR3 region is CASSSSTWADEQYF. Here the CDR3 DNA reads TGTGCCAGCAGTTCCTCGACTTGGGCTGACGAGCAGTACTTC.